One and the same sample provided the 20 T cell receptor beta chains below, sequenced in a study of radiation and T cells in renal cell carcinoma. Produced via immunoSEQ multiplex PCR; TCRdb's table is partial and in-frame only. The table lists some 120,000 clones, more than 80% of them singletons, with 1.9% in the top ten. Time point noted: blood 2 weeks post-SBRT. Treatment here: 15 Gy SBRT to primary tumor, nephrectomy 4 weeks later. Sequencing used blood, obtained from a patient whose treatment included radiotherapy and nephrectomy. These receptors all stem from a woman aged 55-75 years with renal cell carcinoma.

This clone has only one observation. The chain couples TRBV25-1 to TRBJ1-1, with 7 bases matching TRBD1. After removal of 1 base from V and 1 base from J, the junction contained 12 bases not matched to a gene. Germline V CDR1 and CDR2: MGHDK, SYGVNS. This CDR3 region has 18 residues. The CDR3: CASSEFVPGRGRNTEAFF. DNA for the CDR3: TGTGCCAGCAGTGAATTTGTCCCTGGGAGGGGGCGGAACACTGAAGCTTTCTTT.

The rearrangement joins TRBV29-1 to TRBJ2-1; 8 nucleotides match TRBD1. The CDR3 sequence is 17 residues long. After removal of 0 bases from V and 0 bases from J, the junction contained 7 bases not matched to a gene. The germline V gene has CDR1 SQVTM and CDR2 ANQGSEA. The chain's CDR3 is CSVEDNRGLSSYNEQFF. The CDR3 DNA follows: TGCAGCGTTGAAGATAACAGGGGGTTAAGCTCCTACAATGAGCAGTTCTTC.

This chain links TRBV6-6 with TRBJ2-7, with TRBD1 identical over 7 bases. This CDR3 is built from 12 residues. Germline V gene data show CDR1 as MNHNY and CDR2 as SVGAGI (reference sequence). The junction had 3 bases not matched to a gene; V was cut back by 8 bases and J by 2 bases. CDR3 nucleotide sequence: TGTGCCAGCCGTGACAGGGCCTACGAGCAGTACTTC. It specifies CASRDRAYEQYF.

V usage is TRBV2 and J usage is TRBJ2-7; 10 nucleotides match TRBD1. CDR1 is SNHLY and CDR2 is FYNNEI in the germline V gene. CDR3 size: 15 residues. The J segment lost 5 bases and the V segment lost 6 bases, leaving 10 bases of the junction unmatched. CDR3: CASSATRTGGDEQYF. Written as DNA, the CDR3 is TGTGCCAGCAGCGCCACCCGGACAGGGGGGGACGAGCAGTACTTC.

The count of this clone is one. The chain joins TRBV6-6 to TRBJ2-7; TRBD1 agrees at 8 bases. The length of the CDR3 is 16 residues. CDR1 is MNHNY and CDR2 is SVGAGI in the germline V gene (reference sequence). J was trimmed by 0 bases and V by 4 bases; bases with no gene match: 8. CDR3: CASSSPGTGASYEQYF. In DNA, the CDR3 is TGTGCCAGCAGTTCACCCGGGACAGGAGCCTCCTACGAGCAGTACTTC.

J is TRBJ1-4 and V is TRBV30; D ambiguous. The germline gives CDR1 GTSNPN, CDR2 SVGIG (reference sequence). The CDR3 is 12 amino acids. V lost 3 bases and J lost 3, with 5 bases in between. The CDR3 DNA sequence: TGTGCCTGGAGCGCCCCTAATGAAAAACTGTTTTTT. This codes for CAWSAPNEKLFF.

The chain recombines TRBV6-1 with TRBJ2-7; unclear D gene. Germline V gene lookup returns CDR1 MNHNS and CDR2 SASEGT. This CDR3 region has 13 residues. The V end was cut by 4 bases, the J end by 3 bases, with 10 bases between. The CDR3 here is CASSVSVVYEQYF. CDR3 bases: TGTGCCAGCAGTGTGTCCGTTGTCTACGAGCAGTACTTC.

Only one count was recorded for this clone. The rearrangement links TRBV7-8 to TRBJ2-7; D perhaps matches TRBD2 (6 bases). CDR1 and CDR2 from the germline V gene are SGHVS and FQNEAQ. V was shortened by 0 bases and J by 2 bases, with 11 bases between the two germline ends. The CDR3 is made up of 15 amino acids. CDR3 sequence: CASSLARGGAYEQYF. Here the CDR3 DNA reads TGTGCCAGCAGCTTAGCCCGGGGCGGGGCCTACGAGCAGTACTTC.

The chain is built from TRBV12-5 and TRBJ2-3; 8 bases map to TRBD1. The CDR3 consists of 17 residues. The germline V gene has CDR1 LGHNT and CDR2 FRNRAP. V lost 0 bases to trimming and J lost 1 base; unmatched junction nucleotides: 6. Written as DNA, the CDR3 is TGTGCTAGTGGTTTGGTATATCAGGGGGCAGGCACAGATACGCAGTATTTT. It encodes CASGLVYQGAGTDTQYF.

This clone was observed once. This rearrangement joins TRBV6-5 to TRBJ1-5; D not resolved. This CDR3 is built from 15 residues. Per the germline V gene, CDR1 is MNHEY and CDR2 is SVGAGI. Trimming stripped 6 bases from V and 0 bases from J, with 12 bases between. This chain's CDR3 is CASSLRTVSNQPQHF. CDR3 DNA: TGTGCCAGCAGCCTACGGACGGTTAGCAATCAGCCCCAGCATTTT.

This sequence joins TRBV6-6 and TRBJ1-1; 10 bases fit TRBD1. Germline values: CDR1 MNHNY, CDR2 SVGAGI (reference sequence). Unmatched junction bases numbered 3, after V lost 7 bases and J lost 10 bases. The CDR3 totals 11 residues. CDR3 loop: CASIDRGRAFF. CDR3 in DNA: TGTGCCAGCATCGACAGGGGGCGAGCTTTCTTT.

This chain uses TRBV6-1 with TRBJ1-3; D remains ambiguous. V lost 0 bases and J 1 base, leaving 7 bases between the germline ends. The CDR3 extends over 15 amino acids. Germline CDR1 reads MNHNS; CDR2 reads SASEGT. In DNA, the CDR3 is TGTGCCAGCAGTGAAGCCCTCGGGTCTGGAAACACCATATATTTT. It translates to CASSEALGSGNTIYF.

This chain joins TRBV9 and TRBJ2-5, with 7 bases identical to TRBD2. V trimming: 0 bases; J trimming: 5 bases; junction bases outside the gene matches: 7. This CDR3 region has 15 residues. Germline V gives CDR1 SGDLS, CDR2 YYNGEE. The CDR3 bases are TGTGCCAGCAGCGTAGACGGCGGGAGCGGCGAGACCCAGTACTTC. Translation gives CASSVDGGSGETQYF. Combining the CDR3 with reference TRBV9 and TRBJ2-5 gives the whole variable domain DSGVTQTPKHLITATGQRVTLRCSPRSGDLSVYWYQQSLDQGLQFLIQYYNGEERAKGNILERFSAQQFPDLHSELNLSSLELGDSALYFCASSVDGGSGETQYFGPGTRLLVL.

This clone occurred many times. The chain combines TRBV9 with TRBJ1-5; D possibly corresponds to TRBD1 (5 bases). Looked up from germline, CDR1 is SGDLS and CDR2 is YYNGEE. The CDR3 runs 13 residues. The V end lost 3 bases, the J end lost 9 bases, and 13 bases lay between the germline ends. The CDR3 sequence is CASSADVGGPQHF. Here the CDR3 DNA reads TGTGCCAGCAGCGCCGACGTGGGGGGGCCCCAGCATTTT.

In its sample, this clone was seen once. This chain joins TRBV5-1 and TRBJ1-1; D remains unclear. This CDR3 spans 15 amino acids. Germline assignment: CDR1 SGHRS and CDR2 YFSETQ. Trimming took off 3 bases at V and 4 bases at J, with 16 bases between the two ends. CDR3 region: CASSSAVLVGTEAFF. The DNA for the CDR3 is TGCGCCAGCAGCTCCGCGGTCCTAGTGGGCACTGAAGCTTTCTTT.

The chain combines TRBV27 with TRBJ1-2; TRBD1 aligns across 8 bases. Trimming cost V 5 bases and J 4 bases; bases outside gene matches: 3. The CDR3 is made up of 13 amino acids. The germline V gene has CDR1 MNHEY and CDR2 SMNVEV (reference sequence). CDR3 coding DNA: TGTGCCAGCAGTCTAGACAGGGGCTATGGCTACACCTTC. Encoded protein: CASSLDRGYGYTF.

The gene calls are TRBV28 and TRBJ1-1; 7 nucleotides line up with TRBD1. Germline V lookup: CDR1 MDHEN, CDR2 SYDVKM. J was trimmed by 4 bases and V by 3 bases; bases with no gene match: 5. The CDR3 contains 14 residues. Here the CDR3 reads CASSFQGEITEAFF. CDR3 bases: TGTGCCAGCAGTTTCCAGGGGGAGATCACTGAAGCTTTCTTT.

This clone was recorded once. The chain has TRBV9 and TRBJ1-4, with D unresolved. The CDR3 is 15 residues long. Trimming cost V 4 bases and J 0 bases, with 10 bases left between them. From germline, CDR1 is SGDLS and CDR2 YYNGEE. The CDR3 DNA follows: TGTGCCAGCAGCCCCTCCGGCACAACTAATGAAAAACTGTTTTTT. It encodes CASSPSGTTNEKLFF.

J is TRBJ2-7 and V is TRBV6-5; 8 nucleotides agree with TRBD2. The trim removed 6 bases at V and 3 bases at J, leaving 7 bases unmatched. There are 14 residues in the CDR3. Germline V gives CDR1 MNHEY, CDR2 SVGAGI. The CDR3 coding sequence is TGTGCCAGCAGCTCGGCCGGGGGGGACTACGAGCAGTACTTC. This translates into CASSSAGGDYEQYF.

The chain couples TRBV4-3 to TRBJ1-2; D ambiguous. Trimming took 0 bases from V and 3 from J, leaving 8 bases between them. CDR3 length: 14 residues. The germline gives CDR1 LGHNA, CDR2 YSLEER. The CDR3 sequence is CASSQEGRHYGYTF. CDR3 DNA sequence: TGCGCCAGCAGCCAAGAAGGTCGGCACTATGGCTACACCTTC.